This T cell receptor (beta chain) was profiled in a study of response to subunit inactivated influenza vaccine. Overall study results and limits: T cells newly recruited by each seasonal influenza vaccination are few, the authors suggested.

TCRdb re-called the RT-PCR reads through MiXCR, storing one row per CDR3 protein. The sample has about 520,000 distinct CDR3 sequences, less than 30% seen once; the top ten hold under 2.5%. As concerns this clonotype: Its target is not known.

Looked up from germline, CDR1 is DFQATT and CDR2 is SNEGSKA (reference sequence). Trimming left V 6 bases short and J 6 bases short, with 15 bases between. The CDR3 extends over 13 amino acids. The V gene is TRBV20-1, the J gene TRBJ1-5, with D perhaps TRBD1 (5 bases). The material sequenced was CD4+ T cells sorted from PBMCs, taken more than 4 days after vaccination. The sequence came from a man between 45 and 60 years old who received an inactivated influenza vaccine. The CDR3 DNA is TGCAGTGCCCTGGACCGGGGCAGTCAGCCCCAGCATTTT. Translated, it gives CSALDRGSQPQHF.